The present entry profiles one TCR beta chain with its context. The antigen is unknown. This record belongs to a study of cytomegalovirus exposure and HLA in healthy donors. As for the study in general: A prior study identified 117 million unique TCR beta sequences from 180 million or so T cells. General study findings and limits: Most sequenced TCRs were rare (though some public TCRs occurred in many donors).

Germline V gene data show CDR1 as LNHDA and CDR2 as SQIVND (reference sequence). V was clipped by 3 bases and J by 1 base, with 7 bases between them. The CDR3 length is 14 residues. 13 Jbeta primers and 60 Vbeta primers were used for the PCR. Sequencing used immunoSEQ multiplex PCR; TCRdb keeps in-frame clones, though not all of them. This sample yields tens of thousands of clones, of which 83% are seen a single time; around 4.5% belongs to the top ten. Sequencing was carried out using PBMCs. The clonotype comes from a man aged 25-45 years in good health and CMV-seronegative. V and J are TRBV19 and TRBJ2-1; tentative D call: TRBD2 (6 bases). The CDR3: CASSISGSYNEQFF. Here the CDR3 DNA reads TGTGCCAGTAGTATTAGCGGATCCTACAATGAGCAGTTCTTC.